The 26 T cell receptor beta chains presented below share a single source sample, sequenced in a study of shared clonotypes between healthy human individuals. Sequencing was performed with immunoSEQ multiplex PCR; in TCRdb, only in-frame clones are kept and a portion is missing. Here the sample spans 2 million to 2.5 million clones, approximately 96% being singletons. The sequencing input was naive CD4+ T cells sorted from blood. Stated subset: CD45RA+ positively selected. Receptors originate from a man aged 18 to 29 in good health.

This clone was counted a single time. In the same sample, other DNA sequences code for this CDR3. This chain links TRBV5-1 with TRBJ1-1, with 7 bases aligning to TRBD1. The ends lost 4 bases at V and 4 bases at J; junction bases unmatched: 7. Germline V lookup: CDR1 SGHRS, CDR2 YFSETQ. CDR3 length: 14 amino acids. This CDR3 reads CASSLDRVGTEAFF. In DNA form, the CDR3 reads TGCGCCAGCAGCCTTGACAGGGTGGGCACTGAAGCTTTCTTT.

The sample holds one count of this clone. The genes are TRBV4-1 and TRBJ2-7; 8 nucleotides align to TRBD2. Trimming at V came to 0 bases and at J to 3 bases, leaving 7 bases not matched to a gene. The CDR3 consists of 16 residues. Germline V gives CDR1 MGHRA, CDR2 YSYEKL. The CDR3 sequence: CASSQEPSGRYYEQYF. As DNA, the CDR3 is TGCGCCAGCAGCCAAGAACCAAGCGGGAGATACTACGAGCAGTACTTC.

The chain combines TRBV10-1 with TRBJ2-7; D gene unclear. V lost 8 bases and J 7 bases, leaving 24 bases between the germline ends. The V gene's germline CDR1 is WNHNN and CDR2 SYGVQD (reference sequence). The CDR3 contains 15 residues. The CDR3 is CASVPGPKPFEEQYF. The CDR3 bases are TGCGCCAGCGTCCCGGGCCCAAAGCCGTTTGAGGAGCAGTACTTC.

The sample holds a few counts of this clone. This chain connects TRBV5-4 to TRBJ1-4; D is undetermined. The germline CDR1 and CDR2 sequences are SGHNT and YYREEE (reference sequence). This CDR3 is built from 14 residues. The ends were cut back, 3 bases at V and 3 bases at J, with 9 bases in the middle. The CDR3 loop is CASSSIAPNEKLFF. CDR3 nucleotide sequence: TGTGCCAGCAGCTCGATCGCGCCTAATGAAAAACTGTTTTTT.

The sample holds one count of this clone. V usage is TRBV19 and J usage is TRBJ1-5, with a tentative D call TRBD1 (6 bases). V lost 4 bases, J lost 3 bases, and 13 bases lay in between. The CDR3 covers 15 residues. Per the germline V gene, CDR1 is LNHDA and CDR2 is SQIVND (reference sequence). The CDR3 region has the DNA TGTGCCAGTAGTAGAGCAGGGGCGATCAATCAGCCCCAGCATTTT. This translates into CASSRAGAINQPQHF.

This sequence joins TRBV7-9 and TRBJ2-5; maybe TRBD1 (6 bases). The CDR3 is made up of 16 amino acids. V dropped 3 bases and J dropped 1 base, with 15 bases sitting between them. Germline V gene lookup returns CDR1 SEHNR and CDR2 FQNEAQ (reference sequence). CDR3 in DNA: TGTGCCAGCAGCTTGGGTAGGGGGAGACCCCAAGAGACCCAGTACTTC. The encoded protein is CASSLGRGRPQETQYF. Full variable domain (remainder filled in from reference TRBV7-9 and TRBJ2-5): DTGVSQNPRHKITKRGQNVTFRCDPISEHNRLYWYRQTLGQGPEFLTYFQNEAQLEKSRLLSDRFSAERPKGSFSTLEIQRTEQGDSAMYLCASSLGRGRPQETQYFGPGTRLLVL.

The chain couples TRBV4-1 to TRBJ1-4; the D is unclear. Trimming removed 1 base at V and 8 bases at J, with 8 bases between. This CDR3 is built from 13 residues. The V gene's germline CDR1 is MGHRA and CDR2 YSYEKL. CDR3 residues: CASSQVISEKLFF. CDR3 coding DNA: TGCGCCAGCAGCCAAGTGATCTCGGAAAAACTGTTTTTT.

The chain employs TRBV7-9 and TRBJ2-7; 7 bases align to TRBD1. CDR1 SEHNR and CDR2 FQNEAQ come from the germline V gene (reference sequence). This CDR3 has 19 amino acids. V trimming: 4 bases; J trimming: 0 bases; junction bases outside the gene matches: 18. Here the CDR3 DNA reads TGTGCCAGCAGCTCGGGGACAGAGGCACTTCCTTTACGCTCCTACGAGCAGTACTTC. Its protein product is CASSSGTEALPLRSYEQYF.

The chain carries TRBV30 and TRBJ1-1; tentatively, D is TRBD1 (5 bases). V lost 4 bases to trimming and J lost 1 base, with 13 bases between them. The CDR3 extends over 14 amino acids. The V gene's germline CDR1 is GTSNPN and CDR2 SVGIG (reference sequence). The CDR3 DNA follows: TGTGCCTGGAATCCGGGAAGGGGGAACACTGAAGCTTTCTTT. It is translated as CAWNPGRGNTEAFF.

The chain uses TRBV7-2 and TRBJ1-6; no firm D call. The CDR3 totals 14 residues. V was cut by 3 bases and J by 8 bases, with 11 bases left in between. CDR1 is SGHTA, CDR2 FQGNSA, per germline. CDR3 region: CASSFVPKDSPLHF. CDR3 bases: TGTGCCAGCAGCTTCGTCCCGAAGGATTCACCCCTCCACTTT.

The chain is built from TRBV7-3 and TRBJ2-4, with TRBD1 identical over 7 bases. The germline CDR1 and CDR2 sequences are SGHTA and FQGTGA. V lost 4 bases, J lost 3 bases, and 3 bases stayed unmatched. The CDR3 loop spans 14 amino acids. CDR3 DNA sequence: TGTGCCAGCAGCTCAGGGGGTAGCAAAAACATTCAGTACTTC. Its translation is CASSSGGSKNIQYF. Based on the CDR3 plus reference TRBV7-3 and TRBJ2-4, the full variable domain is GAGVSQTPSNKVTEKGKYVELRCDPISGHTALYWYRQSLGQGPEFLIYFQGTGAADDSGLPNDRFFAVRPEGSVSTLKIQRTERGDSAVYLCASSSGGSKNIQYFGAGTRLSVL.

The chain combines TRBV5-1 with TRBJ1-1, with unresolved D. This CDR3 is 14 amino acids long. Germline V gene lookup returns CDR1 SGHRS and CDR2 YFSETQ. With 0 bases removed from V and 4 bases from J, the gap between germline ends came to 10 bases. CDR3 nucleotide sequence: TGCGCCAGCAGCTTGGGGCAGAGCTCCACTGAAGCTTTCTTT. Translated, it gives CASSLGQSSTEAFF.

J is TRBJ1-1 and V is TRBV4-1, with D unclear. CDR3 length: 14 residues. V dropped 1 base and J dropped 11 bases, with 17 bases sitting between them. Germline CDR1 reads MGHRA; CDR2 reads YSYEKL. This CDR3 is CASSQVFVSGWAFF. The CDR3, as DNA: TGCGCCAGCAGCCAAGTTTTTGTTTCAGGATGGGCTTTCTTT.

This clone was recorded only once. The same CDR3 is also encoded by other DNA sequences in this sample. J is TRBJ1-4 and V is TRBV9; D is unresolved. V shed 0 bases and J shed 0 bases, with 6 bases lying between them. From germline, CDR1 is SGDLS and CDR2 YYNGEE. The CDR3 is 15 amino acids. The CDR3 DNA reads as TGTGCCAGCAGCGTAGGTTCTGCAACTAATGAAAAACTGTTTTTT. Its translation is CASSVGSATNEKLFF.

This clone was recorded once. The chain combines TRBV28 with TRBJ1-2, with D perhaps TRBD1 (6 bases). The CDR3 loop spans 12 amino acids. The ends were cut back, 4 bases at V and 6 bases at J, with 9 bases in the middle. Germline CDR1 MDHEN, CDR2 SYDVKM. The CDR3 region is CASSYRANGYTF. CDR3 DNA sequence: TGTGCCAGCAGTTACAGGGCGAATGGCTACACCTTC.

This chain connects TRBV28 to TRBJ2-7; 7 nucleotides line up with TRBD1. Germline V gene data show CDR1 as MDHEN and CDR2 as SYDVKM. CDR3 size: 15 residues. The V and J ends lost 6 bases and 9 bases, in that order; junction bases with no gene match: 17. The CDR3 DNA follows: TGTGCCAGCAGACCCAACGACAGGGCCCCCTCCGGGCAGTACTTC. This translates into CASRPNDRAPSGQYF.

This chain's CDR3 is CASSLSAGRSSLYGYTF. The CDR3 DNA reads as TGTGCCAGCAGTTTAAGTGCAGGGCGGAGTAGCCTTTATGGCTACACCTTC. The V gene is TRBV28, the J gene TRBJ1-2, with D possibly TRBD1 on 5 matching bases. CDR3 length: 17 amino acids. V lost 2 bases and J lost 5, with 21 bases in between. Germline assignment: CDR1 MDHEN and CDR2 SYDVKM.

The chain carries TRBV28 and TRBJ1-2; D possibly corresponds to TRBD1 (5 bases). Germline CDR1 reads MDHEN; CDR2 reads SYDVKM. This CDR3 spans 14 amino acids. V lost 7 bases to trimming and J lost 8 bases, with 20 bases between them. CDR3 in amino acids: CASTPQVGGVGYTF. The CDR3 coding sequence is TGTGCCAGCACCCCCCAAGTCGGGGGGGTGGGCTACACCTTC.

With regard to this clone: Other DNA variants within this sample encode the same CDR3. This chain connects TRBV7-9 to TRBJ1-5, with 8 bases identical to TRBD1. The CDR3 length is 14 residues. Germline loops: CDR1 SEHNR, CDR2 FQNEAQ (reference sequence). The V and J ends lost 3 bases and 2 bases, in that order; junction bases with no gene match: 0. This chain's CDR3 is CASSLTGGNQPQHF. CDR3 bases: TGTGCCAGCAGCTTGACAGGGGGCAATCAGCCCCAGCATTTT.

A word on this clone: Within the sample, other DNA sequences also encode this same CDR3. The gene calls are TRBV27 and TRBJ1-6; a weak D match, TRBD1 (5 bases). The CDR3 loop spans 16 amino acids. Germline values: CDR1 MNHEY, CDR2 SMNVEV (reference sequence). With 0 bases removed from V and 1 base from J, the gap between germline ends came to 7 bases. As DNA, the CDR3 is TGTGCCAGCAGTTTATCAGGGGTGTCCTATAATTCACCCCTCCACTTT. Protein product: CASSLSGVSYNSPLHF.

This chain's CDR3 is CASSLGQSADQPQHF. CDR3 nucleotides: TGCGCCAGCAGCTTGGGACAGTCAGCCGACCAGCCCCAGCATTTT. The gene calls are TRBV5-1 and TRBJ1-5, with D possibly being TRBD1 (5 bases). Trimming took off 0 bases at V and 7 bases at J, with 14 bases between the two ends. The CDR3 is 15 residues long. Germline CDR1 reads SGHRS; CDR2 reads YFSETQ. The entire variable domain, with the rest obtained from reference TRBV5-1 and TRBJ1-5, is as follows: KAGVTQTPRYLIKTRGQQVTLSCSPISGHRSVSWYQQTPGQGLQFLFEYFSETQRNKGNFPGRFSGRQFSNSRSEMNVSTLELGDSALYLCASSLGQSADQPQHFGDGTRLSIL.

A word on this clone: Other nucleotide sequences in the sample specify the same CDR3. CDR3 sequence: CASSFGDRDQETQYF. Written as DNA, the CDR3 is TGCGCCAGCAGCTTTGGGGACAGGGACCAAGAGACCCAGTACTTC. The chain couples TRBV5-1 to TRBJ2-5; 9 bases line up with TRBD1. Germline lookup yields CDR1 SGHRS and CDR2 YFSETQ. V shed 2 bases, J shed 0 bases, and the junction held 2 bases outside the gene matches. The length of the CDR3 is 15 residues.

Points on this clone: A read error may account for a junction end that differs from germline. The chain employs TRBV30 and TRBJ2-2; D possibly corresponds to TRBD1 (8 bases). Germline CDR1 and CDR2: GTSNPN and SVGIG (reference sequence). The CDR3 length is 15 residues. CDR3 DNA: TGTGCCTGGAGAAACCGGGACAGGCCAGGCGGGGGGCTGTTTTTT. Translated: CAWRNRDRPGGGLFF.

This chain links TRBV28 with TRBJ1-2; a possible D gene is TRBD1 (6 bases). The length of the CDR3 is 13 residues. V was pared by 5 bases and J by 2 bases, with 9 bases between. Germline CDR1 is MDHEN and CDR2 is SYDVKM. CDR3 residues: CASSVDRNYGYTF. The CDR3 DNA reads TGTGCCAGCAGTGTAGACAGGAACTATGGCTACACCTTC.

The chain couples TRBV11-2 to TRBJ2-7; 7 bases are a match to TRBD2. The V gene's germline CDR1 is SGHAT and CDR2 FQNNGV. With 5 bases clipped from V and 5 bases from J, the junction kept 12 bases outside the gene matches. This CDR3 spans 15 amino acids. The CDR3 loop reads CASSPTGTTPDEQYF. Written as DNA, the CDR3 is TGTGCCAGCAGCCCCACCGGGACTACCCCCGACGAGCAGTACTTC. Combining the CDR3 with reference TRBV11-2 and TRBJ2-7 gives the whole variable domain EAGVAQSPRYKIIEKRQSVAFWCNPISGHATLYWYQQILGQGPKLLIQFQNNGVVDDSQLPKDRFSAERLKGVDSTLKIQPAKLEDSAVYLCASSPTGTTPDEQYFGPGTRLTVT.

The chain combines TRBV28 with TRBJ2-1; no clear D. CDR3 size: 11 residues. V was pared by 4 bases and J by 9 bases, with 7 bases between. The germline V gene encodes CDR1 MDHEN and CDR2 SYDVKM. DNA of the CDR3: TGTGCCAGCAGTTCCACAGTTGAGCAGTTCTTC. Its protein product is CASSSTVEQFF.